The 3 T cell receptor beta chains in this list originate from one sample, sequenced in a study of cytomegalovirus exposure and HLA in healthy donors. The PCR employed 60 Vbeta primers together with 13 Jbeta primers. The method was immunoSEQ multiplex PCR; TCRdb's version includes in-frame clones alone and lacks a portion of them. In the table there are tens of thousands of clones, about four fifths of which are singletons. Sequenced: PBMCs. These receptors originate from a male donor in good health and CMV-seropositive.

The V gene is TRBV19, the J gene TRBJ1-2; tentatively, D is TRBD1 (5 bases). The CDR3 totals 13 residues. Germline lookup yields CDR1 LNHDA and CDR2 SQIVND (reference sequence). The V and J ends lost 10 bases and 4 bases respectively, with 16 bases between them. CDR3 loop: CATGGVSGYGYTF. CDR3 sequence (DNA): TGTGCCACCGGAGGGGTTTCAGGCTATGGCTACACCTTC.

The J gene is TRBJ2-2, the V gene TRBV6-1, with TRBD1 matching over 8 bases. The length of the CDR3 is 15 residues. V lost 4 bases, J lost 1 base, and 2 bases stayed unmatched. The germline gives CDR1 MNHNS, CDR2 SASEGT. The CDR3 sequence: CASSVTGVNTGELFF. The CDR3 bases are TGTGCCAGCAGTGTGACAGGGGTGAACACCGGGGAGCTGTTTTTT.

V gene TRBV7-8 combines with J gene TRBJ1-5; D is unresolved. The length of the CDR3 is 15 residues. Germline CDR1 is SGHVS and CDR2 is FQNEAQ. Trimming took off 3 bases at V and 0 bases at J, with 9 bases between the two ends. The CDR3 nucleotides read TGTGCCAGCAGCTTCGGAGAATATAGCAATCAGCCCCAGCATTTT. This sequence encodes CASSFGEYSNQPQHF. Looking up the rest from reference TRBV7-8 and TRBJ1-5 gives the full variable domain: GAGVSQSPRYKVAKRGQDVALRCDPISGHVSLFWYQQALGQGPEFLTYFQNEAQLDKSGLPSDRFFAERPEGSVSTLKIQRTQQEDSAVYLCASSFGEYSNQPQHFGDGTRLSIL.